This record looks at one TCR beta chain sequence and its context. Germline CDR1 reads SGHVS; CDR2 reads FQNEAQ. The CDR3 length is 16 residues. With V trimmed by 4 bases and J by 3 bases, 9 bases remained unmatched. This specimen belongs to a study of blood T cells in healthy people across ages. Using a J-beta primer mix together with a sample-barcoded 5' primer, a second PCR was run for about 6 to 11 cycles. A single record per CDR3 protein comes from TCRdb applying MiXCR to the 5' RACE reads. The data contain under 2,000,000 distinct CDR3 sequences, around 50% of them singletons. This chain joins TRBV7-8 and TRBJ1-1; 9 positions match TRBD1. The sequence was collected from a woman aged 40 to 50 in good health. The material sequenced was blood. In DNA form, the CDR3 reads TGTGCCAGCAGCTGGGAGGCACAGGGGGCGGACACTGAAGCTTTCTTT. Translated, it gives CASSWEAQGADTEAFF.